The next 30 T cell receptor beta chains were all read from a single sample in a study of T-cell memory formation after mild COVID-19. TCRdb analysed the 5' RACE reads with MiXCR anew, one entry per CDR3 protein. Of 450,000 to 650,000 distinct CDR3 sequences in the sample, 20% were seen once. The sequencing sample was made of PBMCs or a T cell subset sorted from them (not recorded which). All receptors come from an adult woman who had mild COVID-19 (a few samples of this study predate the infection). Cell type and time point are not known.

This chain connects TRBV18 to TRBJ2-3, with no clear D. In germline, CDR1 is KGHSH, CDR2 LQKENI. The length of the CDR3 is 14 residues. V was pared by 2 bases and J by 6 bases, with 12 bases between. CDR3 region: CASSPGVAGDTQYF. In DNA, the CDR3 is TGTGCCAGCTCACCAGGGGTAGCCGGCGATACGCAGTATTTT.

This chain links TRBV27 with TRBJ2-1, with TRBD2 matching 10 bases. Germline V lookup: CDR1 MNHEY, CDR2 SMNVEV (reference sequence). J lost 2 bases, V lost 4 bases, and 5 bases had no gene match. The CDR3 loop spans 16 amino acids. The CDR3: CASSSYLAGAYNEQFF. CDR3 in DNA: TGTGCCAGCAGTTCCTACCTAGCGGGAGCCTACAATGAGCAGTTCTTC.

In its sample, this clonotype was seen many times. This chain connects TRBV5-6 to TRBJ1-4; D perhaps matches TRBD1 (5 bases). V was trimmed by 4 bases and J by 0 bases, leaving 13 bases between them. From germline, CDR1 is SGHDT and CDR2 YYEEEE. CDR3 size: 16 residues. CDR3 protein: CASSRQGDTTNEKLFF. The CDR3, as DNA: TGTGCCAGCAGCCGCCAGGGAGATACAACTAATGAAAAACTGTTTTTT.

This clonotype was observed a handful of times. The J gene is TRBJ2-1, the V gene TRBV7-8, with 12 positions matching TRBD2. V lost 5 bases to trimming and J lost 4 bases; unmatched junction nucleotides: 0. This CDR3 has 14 amino acids. In germline, CDR1 is SGHVS, CDR2 FQNEAQ. The CDR3 region is CASSTSGRYNEQFF. The CDR3 bases are TGTGCCAGCAGCACTAGCGGGAGGTACAATGAGCAGTTCTTC.

The V and J genes are TRBV21-1 and TRBJ1-1. TRBV21-1 counts as a pseudogene. The CDR3 is made up of 15 amino acids. CDR3 sequence reads: CASSAGGGWNTEAFF. CDR3 nucleotide sequence: TGTGCCAGCAGCGCCGGGGGGGGTTGGAACACTGAAGCTTTCTTT.

This clonotype was seen more than once but under ten times. This chain's CDR3 is CASSYGQALLSEDEQFF. CDR3 in DNA: TGTGCCAGCAGTTATGGACAGGCCCTACTCTCGGAAGATGAGCAGTTCTTC. The chain couples TRBV6-2 or TRBV6-3 to TRBJ2-1; 7 bases match TRBD1. The CDR3 spans 17 residues. Germline CDR1 and CDR2: MNHEY and SVGEGT. Trimming at V came to 3 bases and at J to 8 bases, leaving 16 bases not matched to a gene.

The J gene is TRBJ2-7, the V gene TRBV19, with D possibly matching TRBD2 (6 bases). Germline CDR1 LNHDA, CDR2 SQIVND (reference sequence). V lost 4 bases, J lost 7 bases, and 14 bases lay in between. This CDR3 region has 13 residues. The CDR3 nucleotides are TGTGCCAGTAGTACAAGGGGACTGGGGGAGCAGTACTTC. Amino acids: CASSTRGLGEQYF.

In this sample, this clonotype turned up many times. This chain joins TRBV2 and TRBJ1-1; 9 positions match TRBD1. J was trimmed by 4 bases and V by 4 bases; bases with no gene match: 10. Germline CDR1 and CDR2: SNHLY and FYNNEI. The length of the CDR3 is 16 residues. CDR3 nucleotide sequence: TGTGCCAGCAGTGTACGTGGACAGGGGTTCGGCACTGAAGCTTTCTTT. Protein: CASSVRGQGFGTEAFF.

Only a few counts were recorded for this clonotype. V usage is TRBV24-1 and J usage is TRBJ2-2; 8 nucleotides align to TRBD1. The trim removed 9 bases at V and 3 bases at J, leaving 5 bases unmatched. The CDR3 is 14 amino acids. Germline V lookup: CDR1 KGHDR, CDR2 SFDVKD. The DNA for the CDR3 is TGTGCCACCCGGACAGGGAGTGACACCGGGGAGCTGTTTTTT. Translation: CATRTGSDTGELFF.

The CDR3 here is CASTYGEEKLFF. The CDR3 bases are TGTGCCAGCACCTATGGTGAGGAAAAACTGTTTTTT. The gene calls are TRBV6-6 and TRBJ1-4; the D is unclear. V lost 7 bases to trimming and J lost 8 bases, with 11 bases between them. Germline V gives CDR1 MNHNY, CDR2 SVGAGI (reference sequence). The CDR3 runs to 12 residues.

A few counts support this clonotype. The gene calls are TRBV7-9 and TRBJ2-7; D gene ambiguous. This CDR3 spans 17 amino acids. V was trimmed by 0 bases and J by 0 bases, leaving 15 bases between them. Germline V gives CDR1 SEHNR, CDR2 FQNEAQ (reference sequence). The CDR3 reads CASSLADRKGNSYEQYF. The CDR3 DNA follows: TGTGCCAGCAGCTTAGCGGATAGAAAGGGAAACTCCTACGAGCAGTACTTC.

This clonotype showed up just a few times. V is TRBV7-9 and J is TRBJ2-3; 8 nucleotides align to TRBD2. The CDR3 spans 15 residues. Trimming removed 5 bases from V and 2 bases from J; junction bases left unmatched: 6. CDR1 and CDR2 from the germline V gene are SEHNR and FQNEAQ (reference sequence). CDR3 in amino acids: CASSPGLVDTDTQYF. The CDR3 nucleotides are TGTGCCAGCAGCCCGGGACTAGTTGACACAGATACGCAGTATTTT. The full variable domain, rest sourced from reference TRBV7-9 and TRBJ2-3, is DTGVSQNPRHKITKRGQNVTFRCDPISEHNRLYWYRQTLGQGPEFLTYFQNEAQLEKSRLLSDRFSAERPKGSFSTLEIQRTEQGDSAMYLCASSPGLVDTDTQYFGPGTRLTVL.

V is TRBV12-3 or TRBV12-4 and J is TRBJ2-3; 11 bases are shared with TRBD2. V lost 6 bases, J lost 3 bases, and 5 bases stayed unmatched. The CDR3 runs to 15 residues. CDR3 in amino acids: CASRLAGVYTDTQYF. The CDR3 DNA is TGTGCCAGCAGACTAGCGGGAGTTTATACAGATACGCAGTATTTT.

This clonotype has a handful of counts. The chain recombines TRBV11-2 with TRBJ1-4, with D perhaps matching TRBD1 (6 bases). Germline-derived CDR1 and CDR2 are SGHAT and FQNNGV. The CDR3 is 16 residues long. V lost 4 bases to trimming and J lost 8 bases, with 20 bases between them. The CDR3 nucleotides are TGTGCCAGCAGCTCCCGGGTAGTGGGGGCTCAAGAAAAACTGTTTTTT. This gives the protein CASSSRVVGAQEKLFF.

This clonotype came up a few times. V and J are TRBV5-6 and TRBJ2-7, with D unresolved. Germline V gene sequence: CDR1 SGHDT, CDR2 YYEEEE. Trimming left V 1 base short and J 1 base short, with 9 bases between. The CDR3 is 14 amino acids. The CDR3 region has the DNA TGTGCCAGCAGCTTGAACCGGATTTCCTACGAGCAGTACTTC. Its protein product is CASSLNRISYEQYF.

This clonotype was observed a few times. The chain carries TRBV7-9 and TRBJ2-1; 8 positions agree with TRBD1. After removal of 1 base from V and 6 bases from J, the junction contained 14 bases not matched to a gene. Germline V gene lookup returns CDR1 SEHNR and CDR2 FQNEAQ (reference sequence). The CDR3 has 18 residues. The CDR3 loop reads CASSLGILRQGKVNEQFF. CDR3 coding DNA: TGTGCCAGCAGCTTAGGGATACTTAGACAGGGGAAAGTCAATGAGCAGTTCTTC. The full variable domain, with the rest looked up from reference TRBV7-9 and TRBJ2-1, is DTGVSQNPRHKITKRGQNVTFRCDPISEHNRLYWYRQTLGQGPEFLTYFQNEAQLEKSRLLSDRFSAERPKGSFSTLEIQRTEQGDSAMYLCASSLGILRQGKVNEQFFGPGTRLTVL.

This clonotype was picked up a small number of times. The CDR3 region is CSARTGGGSSTDTQYF. The CDR3 DNA follows: TGCAGTGCCCGGACAGGGGGCGGTTCTAGCACAGATACGCAGTATTTT. The V call is TRBV20-1, the J call TRBJ2-3; 11 bases match TRBD1. Germline V lookup: CDR1 DFQATT, CDR2 SNEGSKA (reference sequence). V lost 6 bases, J lost 0 bases, and 8 bases stayed unmatched. This CDR3 has 16 residues.

This clonotype was seen a handful of times. V and J are TRBV15 and TRBJ2-7; 8 bases fit TRBD2. After removal of 5 bases from V and 2 bases from J, the junction contained 5 bases not matched to a gene. CDR1 is LNHNV, CDR2 YYDKDF, per germline (reference sequence). This CDR3 region has 14 residues. The CDR3 region has the DNA TGTGCCACCAGCTCAACTAGCGGTGCCTACGAGCAGTACTTC. Protein: CATSSTSGAYEQYF. The whole variable domain, remainder taken from reference TRBV15 and TRBJ2-7, is DAMVIQNPRYQVTQFGKPVTLSCSQTLNHNVMYWYQQKSSQAPKLLFHYYDKDFNNEADTPDNFQSRRPNTSFCFLDIRSPGLGDTAMYLCATSSTSGAYEQYFGPGTRLTVT.

The chain combines TRBV21-1 with TRBJ2-5; the table's D gene call, TRBD1, was not cross checked with the DNA. TRBV21-1 is reported as a pseudogene. This CDR3 comprises 10 residues. The CDR3 bases are TGTGCCATCTCCCCCGCGACCCAGTACTTC. The encoded protein is CAISPATQYF.

This clonotype was counted at least ten times. J is TRBJ2-3 and V is TRBV2, with D perhaps matching TRBD2 (6 bases). The V gene lost 1 base and the J gene lost 0 bases, with 8 bases spanning the gap. CDR1 and CDR2 (germline): SNHLY, FYNNEI. This CDR3 spans 15 amino acids. The CDR3 protein is CASSEGRGSTDTQYF. The CDR3 coding sequence is TGTGCCAGCAGTGAAGGCCGGGGGAGCACAGATACGCAGTATTTT.

The chain joins TRBV20-1 to TRBJ2-7, with 7 bases aligning to TRBD1. J was trimmed by 4 bases and V by 4 bases; bases with no gene match: 16. The CDR3 runs 16 residues. Per germline, CDR1 DFQATT and CDR2 SNEGSKA (reference sequence). The CDR3 loop is CSATRSDRPILYEQYF. CDR3 bases: TGCAGTGCTACACGGTCGGACAGGCCCATCCTTTACGAGCAGTACTTC.

There are a few counts of this clonotype. The V gene is TRBV4-3, the J gene TRBJ2-7, with D perhaps matching TRBD1 or TRBD2 (9 bases each). The V and J ends lost 4 bases and 1 base respectively, with 26 bases between them. The CDR3 length is 19 residues. Per germline, CDR1 LGHNA and CDR2 YSLEER. The CDR3 bases are TGCGCCAGCAGCCTCACCGGGACAGGGTTGGCGGGAGGGTCCTACGAGCAGTACTTC. This codes for CASSLTGTGLAGGSYEQYF.

This clonotype was seen at least ten times. The chain couples TRBV12-3 or TRBV12-4 to TRBJ1-6; perhaps TRBD1 as D (5 bases). With 6 bases removed from V and 5 bases from J, the gap between germline ends came to 8 bases. The CDR3 covers 13 residues. CDR3 in amino acids: CASREGNNSPLHF. The CDR3 DNA sequence: TGTGCCAGCAGGGAGGGGAATAATTCACCCCTCCACTTT.

The chain uses TRBV2 and TRBJ2-5, with 11 bases fitting TRBD1. V was pared by 7 bases and J by 4 bases, with 14 bases of the junction left unmatched. Germline assignment: CDR1 SNHLY and CDR2 FYNNEI. The CDR3 is made up of 17 amino acids. CDR3 sequence reads: CASTPRVGTGGRETQYF. Here the CDR3 DNA reads TGTGCCAGCACCCCAAGGGTGGGGACAGGGGGGCGAGAGACCCAGTACTTC. Variable domain in full (rest from reference TRBV2 and TRBJ2-5): EPEVTQTPSHQVTQMGQEVILRCVPISNHLYFYWYRQILGQKVEFLVSFYNNEISEKSEIFDDQFSVERPDGSNFTLKIRSTKLEDSAMYFCASTPRVGTGGRETQYFGPGTRLLVL.

The chain combines TRBV5-1 with TRBJ1-4, with D maybe TRBD1 (6 bases). Per germline, CDR1 SGHRS and CDR2 YFSETQ. V lost 3 bases, J lost 14 bases, and 20 bases lay in between. The CDR3 is 14 residues long. The CDR3 sequence: CASSSDGTFASLFF. CDR3 sequence (DNA): TGCGCCAGCAGCTCGGACGGGACATTCGCATCTCTGTTTTTT.

The chain recombines TRBV23-1 with TRBJ2-2; D unclear. TRBV23-1 is assigned to the ORF class and has an uncertain function. Trimming cost V 4 bases and J 3 bases, with 12 bases left between them. This CDR3 region has 15 residues. CDR3 sequence: CASSPPHIDTGELFF. The CDR3 DNA follows: TGCGCCAGCAGTCCGCCACACATAGACACCGGGGAGCTGTTTTTT.

The rearrangement uses TRBV20-1 and TRBJ1-4; D gene ambiguous. Germline V gene data show CDR1 as DFQATT and CDR2 as SNEGSKA (reference sequence). The CDR3 runs 14 residues. The V gene lost 1 base and the J gene lost 1 base, with 7 bases spanning the gap. In DNA form, the CDR3 reads TGCAGTGCTAGAGGAGCCGAAACTAATGAAAAACTGTTTTTT. Translated, it gives CSARGAETNEKLFF.

The chain has TRBV6-5 and TRBJ1-2, with 8 bases identical to TRBD1. With V trimmed by 6 bases and J by 2 bases, 8 bases remained unmatched. The CDR3 totals 15 residues. In germline, CDR1 is MNHEY, CDR2 SVGAGI. CDR3 amino acids: CASSGIGQGNYGYTF. For the CDR3, the DNA is TGTGCCAGCAGCGGGATCGGACAGGGAAACTATGGCTACACCTTC.

CDR3 in amino acids: CASSISVGSNEQFF. For the CDR3, the DNA is TGTGCCAGTAGTATATCCGTCGGTAGCAATGAGCAGTTCTTC. The V call is TRBV19, the J call TRBJ2-1, with D uncertain. Germline CDR1 reads LNHDA; CDR2 reads SQIVND (reference sequence). The CDR3 spans 14 residues. V dropped 2 bases and J dropped 6 bases, with 11 bases sitting between them.

This CDR3 is CARKRTSYNEQFF. CDR3 nucleotides: TGTGCCAGAAAGAGGACGTCCTACAATGAGCAGTTCTTC. The J gene is TRBJ2-1, the V gene TRBV5-3; D is ambiguous. TRBV5-3 is known as an ORF, though its function is uncertain. This CDR3 is built from 13 residues. Trimming shortened V by 6 bases and J by 1 base, and 8 bases separated the two germline ends.